The rows below give T cell receptor beta chains drawn from one sample of a study of T-cell reconstitution after alpha-beta-depleted transplantation in children. From the PCR reads, TCRdb called clonotypes with MiXCR, one entry per CDR3 protein. The data show about 980,000 distinct CDR3 sequences, about 26% seen once. The source material was PBMCs, mostly from graft donor cells, sampled 360 days after TCRalphabeta/CD19-depleted stem cell transplant. The source is a boy younger than two who had a stem cell transplant for SCID, so the T cells may come from the graft donor. The CDR3 runs from the conserved cysteine through the conserved F or W. The D gene is left open where the match is weak. Only part of the rows carry a size: once, few, many, or a class if the clone is expanded.

V gene	D gene	clone size	J gene	CDR3 DNA	CDR3 protein
TRBV2	.	.	TRBJ2-3	TGTGCCAGCCTCCCAGGACGGTTACGCACAGATACGCAGTATTTT	CASLPGRLRTDTQYF
TRBV11-2	.	many	TRBJ2-2	TGTGCCATCCTCAGGGGAGTCAGGACCGGGGAGCTGTTTTTT	CAILRGVRTGELFF
TRBV20-1	.	.	TRBJ2-7	TGCAGTGCAAGACCCTCCGCGAGGAGCTCCTACGAGCAGTACTTC	CSARPSARSSYEQYF
TRBV20-1	.	.	TRBJ2-7	TGCAGTGCTAGTGATTTCTATACCCAGGTAGCCTACGAGCAGTACTTC	CSASDFYTQVAYEQYF
TRBV7-9	.	.	TRBJ1-1	TGTGCCAGCAGCCGGACAGCAACTGAAGCTTTCTTT	CASSRTATEAFF
TRBV20-1	TRBD1	.	TRBJ1-5	TGCAGTGCTAGAAATTCGGACAGGGGTAGGCAGCCCCAGCATTTT	CSARNSDRGRQPQHF
TRBV10-3	.	few	TRBJ2-1	TGTGCCATCAGTGATAACCTGGAGCCCTACAATGAGCAGTTCTTC	CAISDNLEPYNEQFF
TRBV28	TRBD2	few	TRBJ2-7	TGTGCCAGCAATCAGCGGGGTTCCGGATCCTACGAGCAGTACTTC	CASNQRGSGSYEQYF
TRBV4-2	.	few	TRBJ2-3	TGTGCCAGCAGCCAAGAAAAACAGGGTAGAACGCAGTATTTT	CASSQEKQGRTQYF
TRBV25-1	.	few	TRBJ2-1	TGTGCCAGCAGTCCAAGGGGCCCCGGGGGTCGCAATGAGCAGTTCTTC	CASSPRGPGGRNEQFF
TRBV15	.	.	TRBJ2-6	TGTGCCACCAGCAGAGATTGGGAATTGGAGACTGGGGCCAACGTCCTGACTTTC	CATSRDWELETGANVLTF
TRBV28	TRBD1	few	TRBJ2-7	TGTGCCAGCACTACGGGACAGGGGGGTTACGAGCAGTACTTC	CASTTGQGGYEQYF
TRBV5-5	.	.	TRBJ2-3	TGTGCCAGCAGCTTGCTTCCAGGGAGCGTCCCGGATACGCAGTATTTT	CASSLLPGSVPDTQYF
TRBV20-1	TRBD2	.	TRBJ2-3	TGCAGTGCTAGCTATCGGGGGGGGTGGGATACGCAGTATTTT	CSASYRGGWDTQYF
TRBV5-1	.	.	TRBJ2-5	TGCGCCAGCAGCTTGAGGGGCCCGACAGGGAGGTACCAAGAGACCCAGTACTTC	CASSLRGPTGRYQETQYF
TRBV7-7	TRBD1	few	TRBJ1-4	TGTGCCAGCAGCTTAGGACCGGGACAGGGAGAAAAACTGTTTTTT	CASSLGPGQGEKLFF
TRBV2	TRBD1	.	TRBJ1-5	TGTGCCAGCGGAGGGACAGGGCATTTAGGCAATCAGCCCCAGCATTTT	CASGGTGHLGNQPQHF
TRBV7-8	.	.	TRBJ1-5	TGTGCCAGCAGCTTAGGCGAACAGAGTTATAGCAATCAGCCCCAGCATTTT	CASSLGEQSYSNQPQHF
TRBV4-1	.	few	TRBJ2-5	TGCGCCAGCAGCCAAGATCGACAGTACCAAGAGACCCAGTACTTC	CASSQDRQYQETQYF
TRBV10-3	.	few	TRBJ1-5	TGTGCCATCAGGAGCAGCAGCAATCAGCCCCAGCATTTT	CAIRSSSNQPQHF
TRBV29-1	.	.	TRBJ1-1	TGCAGCGTTGAAGTAGGACAACAGAACACTGAAGCTTTCTTT	CSVEVGQQNTEAFF
TRBV4-1	.	.	TRBJ1-1	TGCGCCAGCAGCCAATTTGCGCAGGGAGAGAACACTGAAGCTTTCTTT	CASSQFAQGENTEAFF
TRBV28	.	few	TRBJ2-7	TGTGCCAGCAGCCCCCACTACGAGCAGTACTTC	CASSPHYEQYF
TRBV28	.	few	TRBJ2-7	TGTGCCAGCAAGCTAGGGGGGAACGAGCAGTACTTC	CASKLGGNEQYF
TRBV27	.	.	TRBJ1-5	TGTGCCAGCAGTTTAAGGGGCAAAGGAAGCAATCAGCCCCAGCATTTT	CASSLRGKGSNQPQHF
TRBV27	.	.	TRBJ2-5	TGTGCCAGCAGTTTATATACGGGGAACCAAGAGACCCAGTACTTC	CASSLYTGNQETQYF
TRBV12-2	.	.	TRBJ2-2	TGTGCAAGTCGCTTCGGGGGGCGAGTGGAGCTGTTTTTT	CASRFGGRVELFF
TRBV20-1	.	.	TRBJ1-1	TGCAGTGCCCACGTTCTCGGCCCCTACGACACTGAAGCTTTCTTT	CSAHVLGPYDTEAFF
TRBV29-1	TRBD1	few	TRBJ2-1	TGCAGCGTTGAGGACAGGGTCAATGAGCAGTTCTTC	CSVEDRVNEQFF
TRBV11-2	TRBD2	few	TRBJ2-2	TGTGCCAGCAGCTTCTCAGGGGCGCTAGCGGGGGGGACCGGGGAGCTGTTTTTT	CASSFSGALAGGTGELFF
TRBV20-1	.	once	TRBJ2-1	TGCAGTGCTGGGACTCCAAAAACCTACAATGAGCAGTTCTTC	CSAGTPKTYNEQFF
TRBV20-1	TRBD2	.	TRBJ2-3	TGCAGTGGAAAGGTAGCGGGAGGCACAGATACGCAGTATTTT	CSGKVAGGTDTQYF
TRBV3-1	.	.	TRBJ2-7	TGTGCCAGCAGCCAAGAGGGGGAGGTCTACGAGCAGTACTTC	CASSQEGEVYEQYF
TRBV6-5	.	.	TRBJ1-4	TGTGCCAGCAGTAACCCCAGGGGTCCGTCTAATGAAAAACTGTTTTTT	CASSNPRGPSNEKLFF
TRBV10-3	.	few	TRBJ2-3	TGTGCCATCAGCGAGACAAAGACTAGCACAGATACGCAGTATTTT	CAISETKTSTDTQYF
TRBV28	.	few	TRBJ2-5	TGTGCCAGCAGCCCTTACCTGGAGACCCAGTACTTC	CASSPYLETQYF
TRBV5-1	.	.	TRBJ1-4	TGCGCCAGCAGCCTGTCCCCAGGGATTGAAAAACTGTTTTTT	CASSLSPGIEKLFF
TRBV14	.	few	TRBJ1-1	TGTGCCAGCAGTCCTACCCTACTGACGGCTGGCACTGAAGCTTTCTTT	CASSPTLLTAGTEAFF
TRBV7-6	.	.	TRBJ2-3	TGTGCCAGCAGCTTTCTGGGGGCCGTCACAGATACGCAGTATTTT	CASSFLGAVTDTQYF
TRBV5-1	TRBD1	.	TRBJ1-2	TGCGCCACCAGTACCCAGGGGGCGGGCTATGGCTACACCTTC	CATSTQGAGYGYTF
TRBV11-2	.	few	TRBJ2-3	TGTGCCAGCAGCCCGGGGGTATCAAGGACCACAGATACGCAGTATTTT	CASSPGVSRTTDTQYF
TRBV5-1	.	few	TRBJ2-4	TGCGCCAGCAGGGGGGCGGAAAAGGACATTCAGTACTTC	CASRGAEKDIQYF
TRBV11-2	.	.	TRBJ2-2	TGTGCCAGCACCCCACTCGCGAACACCGGGGAGCTGTTTTTT	CASTPLANTGELFF
TRBV15	TRBD2	few	TRBJ2-1	TGTGCCACCAGCAGAGCCTTTAGCGGGGGGTATGGCAATGAGCAGTTCTTC	CATSRAFSGGYGNEQFF
TRBV6-2/TRBV6-3	.	.	TRBJ2-5	TGTGCCAGCCGAGCAGGGACACTAGTTGCAGAGACCCAGTACTTC	CASRAGTLVAETQYF
TRBV20-1	.	.	TRBJ2-6	TGCAGTGCCCCCCCCGGGGTTGGGGCCAACGTCCTGACTTTC	CSAPPGVGANVLTF
TRBV20-1	TRBD1	few	TRBJ2-7	TGCAGTGCACCAAGGGACAGGGACCACGAGCAGTACTTC	CSAPRDRDHEQYF
TRBV12-3/TRBV12-4	TRBD2	few	TRBJ2-3	TGTGCCAGCAGTCCAACCGGGACTAAAGGCACAGATACGCAGTATTTT	CASSPTGTKGTDTQYF
TRBV20-1	.	.	TRBJ2-7	TGCAGTGCCGGGTGGGGATACGAGCAGTACTTC	CSAGWGYEQYF
TRBV20-1	TRBD1	.	TRBJ2-3	TGCAGTGCTCGGGACAGGGGGTCTGGGCTGCGCAAGTATTTT	CSARDRGSGLRKYF
TRBV12-3/TRBV12-4	.	few	TRBJ2-5	TGTGCCAGCAGTTTAGAGTGGGGAGAGACCCAGTACTTC	CASSLEWGETQYF
TRBV11-1	TRBD2	few	TRBJ2-3	TGTGCCAGCAGCCCGGGAGGACTAGAAAGGGTGTGGTCAGGAGATACGCAGTATTTT	CASSPGGLERVWSGDTQYF
TRBV12-3/TRBV12-4	.	.	TRBJ2-2	TGTGCCAGCACCTGGCGGGTACCCGGGGAGCTGTTTTTT	CASTWRVPGELFF